This TCR beta chain was recorded in a study of cytomegalovirus exposure and HLA in healthy donors listed by TCRdb under 2017. For the study in its entirety: In an earlier analysis of under 600 of the donors, 276 Gb of sequence data and about 110 million unique TCR beta sequences from roughly 190 million T cells were reported. High-throughput TCR immunosequencing, statistical association of individual TCRs with disease status, and machine learning were combined to predict cytomegalovirus infection status. Class I and class II HLA loci were covered by the typing at four-digit resolution. A later genetic analysis used genome-wide SNP genotypes for about three fifths of the 666 donors, treating that subset as a discovery cohort. The study used immunosequencing to profile the T cell repertoires of several hundred subjects and linked those repertoires to cytomegalovirus serostatus. The number of donors typed differed by locus, with 629-630 for A, B, C, DRB1 and DQB1, around 560 for DQA1, about 610 for DPA1, and some 440 for DPB1. Four or five DR-DQ haplotypes were handled as single units for association and clustering because linkage in the cohort was strong. Among the roughly 370 genotyped donors, approximately 81% belonged to the genetic ancestry cluster associated with self-reported Caucasian donors. Besides the first cohort of roughly 640 subjects, a separate validation cohort made up of 120 different subjects was used. Alongside the repertoire data, information on donor age, sex, ethnicity and CMV serostatus was compiled. Rather than drawing on any new phenotypic data, the later analysis identified candidate immune exposures from TCR beta sequences and the way those sequences occurred across donors. In an earlier analysis of over 550 of the donors, high-throughput TCR beta sequencing was used to judge whether each TCR beta V gene segment behaved as functional or pseudogenic. An early release covering some 640 HLA-typed donors comprised about 290 gigabases of sequencing data and around 85 million unique TCR sequences. To study patterns of TCR occurrence, a later analysis re-analyzed previously published TCR beta repertoires from around 660 donors and added high-resolution HLA genotyping. Among 350 to 400 genotyped donors of the cohort, an average of around 240,000 unique TCR beta nucleotide sequences were sequenced per donor, roughly 18% of them non-productive. The study was designed to test whether signatures of past pathogen exposure could be identified by cataloging public T cell receptors. Every repertoire in the discovery cohort had been generated on one and the same sequencing platform. General findings and caveats noted by the study authors: In both the original and validation cohorts, the classifier was reported to diagnose cytomegalovirus status with high specificity and sensitivity. When HLA alleles, especially DR and DQ, strongly co-occurred, attributing TCR associations to individual alleles was difficult. According to a later analysis, parvovirus B19, influenza, CMV and Epstein-Barr virus appeared linked to several top co-occurrence clusters. Immune exposure information for the cohort was limited to CMV serostatus. A few of the identified cytomegalovirus-associated TCR beta chains were confirmed in vitro to be specific for cytomegalovirus antigens. In an earlier analysis of more than 500 of the donors, most TCR beta V segments appeared in productive rearrangements about 90% or about 30% of the time, broadly matching IMGT annotations. In a later analysis, HLA-associated TCR beta chains showed more clonal expansion and lower generation probabilities than non-associated chains that were equally common. Across donors, most TCR sequences were observed very rarely, whereas some public TCRs were present in many individuals. In the study, approximately 160 TCR beta chains were listed as associated with cytomegalovirus. Some IMGT-functional V segments, including TRBV6-2 and TRBV6-3, could not be told apart with the 87-base-pair reads, so those segments were excluded. A later analysis associated around 16,000 TCR beta sequences with specific HLA alleles at a false discovery rate of 0.05. The earlier analysis of some 540 of the donors excluded some 15 rarely observed V segments, including chromosome 9 orphons, because counts were too low. The sequencing pipeline was judged likely to have produced a cluster of highly shared sequence variants as a technical artifact. According to a later analysis, TCR association rates differed among HLA loci, with DRB1 alleles showing the most associated TCRs and HLA-C alleles showing the fewest. A further reported finding was that TCR beta sequences accurately predicted the HLA-A and HLA-B alleles for most subjects in the first cohort. Correlated functional status among segregating V segments might be attributable to linkage disequilibrium, but an unknown experimental factor could not be ruled out. It was suggested by the authors that the approach could potentially be generalized to other disease states and immunological phenotypes. A later genetic analysis associated a missense DCLRE1C variant with V-gene and J-gene trimming of TCR beta chains, and an independent cohort replicated the association. A later genetic analysis reported fewer N-insertions in productive TCRs among donors in an Asian-associated ancestry cluster than the roughly 700-donor mean. Because HLA typing was unavailable for some donors at each locus, only the typed subset was used in association tests. Sequencing depth was assumed to be roughly uniform across donors in the presence/absence analyses, though that assumption may not hold. In this cohort, only TCR beta chains were sequenced, and detectable features were limited by the absence of alpha or paired-chain data. In a later analysis, most CMV-associated TCR beta chains were found to appear HLA-restricted, with HLA associations seemingly driven largely by CMV exposure.

The cohort comprised some 680 healthy bone marrow donors. Cohort members were all nominally healthy when sampled, although unrecorded immune exposures were likely present. The donor was CMV seronegative and belonged to the group of 352 seronegative cohort members. Every donor gave a peripheral blood sample, and the peripheral blood mononuclear cells from that sample were used for TCR beta sequencing. The Qiagen DNeasy Blood Extraction Kit was used to extract genomic DNA from the blood cell samples. For this clone: Its cognate antigen has yet to be identified. No quality values exist for individual bases; no much larger clone is one base distant.

Germline trimming: 3 bases from V, 8 bases from J; junction bases outside gene matches: 10. The CDR3 sequence holds 16 residues, the cysteine and phenylalanine included. The DNA shown is the 48-base CDR3, in frame from base 1. The germline V gene provides CDR1 LGHNA and CDR2 YSLEER. Preparation of the library involved the immunoSEQ multiplex PCR assay. For the multiplex PCR, a mixture combining 60 forward primers for TCR Vbeta segments and 13 reverse primers for TCR Jbeta segments was used. The CDR3 region of rearranged TCR beta genes was amplified from genomic DNA with a multiplex PCR assay. The amplified TCR beta libraries were sequenced on the Illumina HiSeq System as 87-base-pair reads. Concerning the study's data processing: A later analysis counted tens of millions of unique TCR beta chains across the 666 repertoires, and 9.5 million to 11 million of these chains were shared by at least two donors. Raw reads were error-corrected and collapsed into unique sequences with a nearest-neighbor algorithm that merged closely related sequences to remove PCR and sequencing errors. V, D and J gene segments were assigned by aligning CDR3 sequences to IMGT reference sequences. Each retained sequence needed at least a six-nucleotide match to both a V gene segment and a J gene segment. Rearrangements were called productive when the CDR3 lacked stop codons and stayed in frame with V and J; all others were non-productive. Following IMGT convention, CDR3 was defined as the stretch from the second conserved V-encoded cysteine to the conserved J-encoded phenylalanine. The earlier analysis of 450 to 750 of the donors excluded any sequence lacking an unambiguous match to a single V gene segment. In an earlier analysis of some 590 of the donors, a V segment was called functional when productive rearrangements were above 56.7%, and segregating when the standard deviation between donors exceeded 5%. A statistical classification framework was developed to diagnose cytomegalovirus status using the catalog of TCR beta chain sequences. In a later analysis, TCR nucleotide sequences were compared against IMGT/GENE-DB human TR gene sequences so that V and J genes could be assigned. A later analysis assigned CDR3 sequences and most-parsimonious VDJ recombination scenarios with the TCRdist pipeline. In a later analysis, every TCR beta chain was defined by the combination of its CDR3 amino acid sequence and its V-gene family, and reads without a unique V-gene family were dropped. As a way to deal with suspected cross-contamination and a sequencing artifact, a later analysis dropped roughly 600 nucleotide sequences that were highly shared and had low generation probability. In a later analysis, a clonal expansion index was calculated for each public chain from normalized within-repertoire ranks of inferred template counts. In a later analysis, generation probabilities were computed using a VDJ recombination model fitted to out-of-frame rearrangements, and the results were checked against IGoR. A later analysis scored TCR-TCR, TCR-HLA and TCR-CMV co-occurrence with hypergeometric tests, applying a repertoire-size bias correction to TCR pairs. In a later analysis, false discovery rates were estimated by permuting HLA or CMV assignments 20 times. In a later analysis, co-occurring TCRs were grouped with DBSCAN, and TCRdist sequence similarity was added when clustering was performed within HLA-allele-positive subsets. Repertoires with fewer than 30,000 or more than 120,000 public chains, plus five repertoires with anomalous nucleotide sharing, were excluded from co-occurrence clustering. The clones in this table, taken by TCRdb from immuneACCESS, are in-frame only. Not every clone is retained; where verified, under half of the shortfall comes from an unresolved V gene, and the cause of the rest is unknown. The D gene and trimming were derived from the DNA, and the V and J assignments and clone size from that table. The sample contains some 150,000 clones, approximately 80% of them found a single time. The ten top clones hold approximately 4% of the sample.

The receptor comes from a male donor in good health and CMV-seronegative. The sample was PBMCs. The rearrangement combines TRBV4-3 with TRBJ2-1, with 10 central nucleotides matching TRBD2. The DNA reads TGCGCCAGCAGCCAGGAACTAGCGGGGTTCGCTCATGAGCAGTTCTTC. It codes for CASSQELAGFAHEQFF.